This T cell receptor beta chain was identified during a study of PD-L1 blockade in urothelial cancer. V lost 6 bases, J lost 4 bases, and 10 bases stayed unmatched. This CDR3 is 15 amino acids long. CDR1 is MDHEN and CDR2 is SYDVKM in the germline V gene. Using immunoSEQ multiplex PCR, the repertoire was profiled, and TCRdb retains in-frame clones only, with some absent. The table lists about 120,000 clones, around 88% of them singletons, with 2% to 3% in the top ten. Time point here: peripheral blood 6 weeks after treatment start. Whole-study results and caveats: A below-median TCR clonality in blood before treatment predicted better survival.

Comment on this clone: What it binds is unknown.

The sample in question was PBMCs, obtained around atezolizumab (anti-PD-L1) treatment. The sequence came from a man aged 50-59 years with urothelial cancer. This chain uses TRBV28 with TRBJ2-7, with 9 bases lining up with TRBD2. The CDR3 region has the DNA TGTGCCAGCAGGACCGCGGGCGGGAGGGCTTACGAGCAGTACTTC. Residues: CASRTAGGRAYEQYF.